This T cell receptor (beta chain) was found in a study of cytomegalovirus exposure and HLA in healthy donors. Whole-study findings and limits: Rates of TCR association differed by HLA locus in a later analysis, with DRB1 highest and HLA-C lowest. Presence/absence analyses rested on an assumption that sequencing depth was roughly uniform across donors.

The study ran its PCR with 60 Vbeta and 13 Jbeta primers. Sequenced by immunoSEQ multiplex PCR; TCRdb stores in-frame clones only, minus some. The sample records about 210,000 clones, approximately 78% being singletons. CDR3 size: 15 residues. Trimming took 1 base from V and 4 from J; bases not matched to a gene: 5. From germline, CDR1 is SGHAT and CDR2 FQNNGV. With regard to this clone: The antigen remains undetermined.

Sequencing was done on a sample of PBMCs. This clonotype was sampled from a young woman in good health and CMV-seropositive. V gene TRBV11-2 combines with J gene TRBJ1-1, with 8 bases lining up with TRBD1. The CDR3 loop reads CASSLVQGAVTEAFF. The CDR3 coding sequence is TGTGCCAGCAGCTTAGTCCAGGGGGCGGTCACTGAAGCTTTCTTT.